These T cell receptor beta chains were read from a single sample in a study of control samples from healthy donors and cancer patients. Produced via immunoSEQ multiplex PCR; TCRdb's table is partial and in-frame only. In the table there are over 200,000 clones, about four fifths of which are singletons. What was sequenced was PBMCs. The receptors here all came from an older woman with lung cancer. CDR3s include the opening cysteine and the closing phenylalanine or tryptophan. The D gene is left open where the match is weak. Clone size is stated in some rows and not others, as once, few, many or a class when expanded.

j_call v_call d_call clone_size cdr3_length cdr3_aa cdr3_nt
TRBJ2-2 TRBV5-1 NA NA 17 CASNPGLQSANTGELFF TGCGCCAGCAACCCGGGACTTCAATCCGCGAACACCGGGGAGCTGTTTTTT
TRBJ1-3 TRBV6-1 NA NA 17 CASSERIEGIPGNTIYF TGTGCCAGCAGTGAAAGGATAGAGGGGATCCCTGGAAACACCATATATTTT
TRBJ2-1 TRBV11-2 NA NA 15 CASRPPGHLYNEQFF TGTGCCAGCAGGCCCCCGGGACACCTATACAATGAGCAGTTCTTC
TRBJ1-1 TRBV6-1 NA few 13 CASSEAFGGEAFF TGTGCCAGCAGTGAAGCTTTTGGCGGGGAAGCTTTCTTT
TRBJ1-1 TRBV5-1 NA NA 14 CASSAGPGDTEAFF TGCGCCAGCAGCGCCGGGCCTGGGGACACTGAAGCTTTCTTT
TRBJ2-5 TRBV5-6 TRBD2 NA 17 CASSWGLMRLAGETQYF TGTGCCAGCAGCTGGGGTCTCATGAGACTAGCGGGGGAGACCCAGTACTTC
TRBJ1-2 TRBV5-1 NA NA 15 CASSLRTQQWHGYTF TGCGCCAGCAGCTTAAGGACCCAACAATGGCATGGCTACACCTTC
TRBJ2-1 TRBV11-3 TRBD1 NA 15 CASSLGTGAYNEQFF TGTGCCAGCAGCTTAGGGACAGGGGCTTACAATGAGCAGTTCTTC
TRBJ1-4 TRBV3-1/TRBV3-2 TRBD1 NA 14 CASSSQGANEKLFF TGTGCCAGCAGCTCACAGGGGGCGAATGAAAAACTGTTTTTT
TRBJ1-3 TRBV7-6 NA NA 16 CASSSETAISGNTIYF TGTGCCAGCAGCTCGGAGACAGCCATCTCTGGAAACACCATATATTTT
TRBJ2-7 TRBV10-3 TRBD1 few 14 CAISPDRVDYEQYF TGTGCCATCAGCCCAGACAGGGTGGACTACGAGCAGTACTTC
TRBJ1-3 TRBV7-2 NA NA 16 CASSSRSGLSGNTIYF TGTGCCAGCAGCTCACGTTCCGGGCTGTCTGGAAACACCATATATTTT
TRBJ1-1 TRBV2 NA few 13 CASSDELNTEAFF TGTGCCAGCAGTGATGAGTTGAACACTGAAGCTTTCTTT
TRBJ2-7 TRBV5-8 NA few 12 CASVGGSYEQYF TGTGCCAGCGTTGGGGGCTCCTACGAGCAGTACTTC
TRBJ1-5 TRBV30 NA NA 15 CAWSVGAGSNQPQHF TGTGCCTGGAGTGTAGGCGCAGGCAGCAATCAGCCCCAGCATTTT
TRBJ2-1 TRBV19 NA few 11 CASIPVDEQFF TGTGCCAGTATCCCGGTCGATGAGCAGTTCTTC
TRBJ2-3 TRBV27 NA NA 13 CASIGTSTDTQYF TGTGCCAGCATTGGGACAAGCACAGATACGCAGTATTTT
TRBJ1-1 TRBV18 NA NA 14 CASSPLRELPPAGF TGTGCCAGCTCGCCCCTCCGGGAACTCCCTCCGGCCGGCTTT
TRBJ1-5 TRBV3-1/TRBV3-2 NA NA 13 CAAGKGSQQPQHF TGTGCCGCGGGTAAGGGTTCGCAACAGCCCCAGCATTTT
TRBJ1-2 TRBV29-1 NA once 11 CSGLGANGYTF TGCAGCGGGCTGGGGGCCAATGGCTACACCTTC
TRBJ1-4 TRBV7-9 NA NA 14 CASSERQANEKLFF TGTGCCAGCAGCGAGCGACAGGCTAATGAAAAACTGTTTTTT
TRBJ2-7 TRBV28 NA NA 16 CASSSPSRISSYEQYF TGTGCCAGCAGTTCCCCCAGCCGGATCAGCTCCTACGAGCAGTACTTC
TRBJ2-3 TRBV12-3/TRBV12-4 NA NA 13 CASSFMDADTQYF TGTGCCAGCAGTTTCATGGACGCCGATACGCAGTATTTT
TRBJ2-7 TRBV5-5 NA NA 15 CASTLGLMSSYEQYF TGTGCCAGCACCTTGGGACTGATGAGCTCCTACGAGCAGTACTTC
TRBJ2-5 TRBV3-1/TRBV3-2 TRBD1 NA 15 CASSLRQGVGETQYF TGTGCCAGCAGCCTCAGACAGGGGGTAGGGGAGACCCAGTACTTC
TRBJ2-2 TRBV24-1 NA NA 14 CATSDPGSTGELFF TGTGCCACCAGTGATCCCGGCTCGACCGGGGAGCTGTTTTTT
TRBJ2-7 TRBV7-2 NA NA 14 CASSFSHSSYEQYF TGTGCCAGCAGCTTTTCCCACTCTTCCTACGAGCAGTACTTC
TRBJ1-1 TRBV5-4 NA NA 16 CASSFNRITMNTEAFF TGTGCCAGCAGCTTTAACAGGATCACTATGAACACTGAAGCTTTCTTT
TRBJ1-1 TRBV6-5 NA NA 13 CASSPFRPTEAFF TGTGCCAGCAGTCCCTTTCGGCCCACTGAAGCTTTCTTT
TRBJ1-1 TRBV7-3 NA once 13 CASSARRNTEAFF TGTGCCAGCAGCGCAAGAAGGAACACTGAAGCTTTCTTT
TRBJ1-5 TRBV7-9 NA NA 12 CASSLIGREKHF TGTGCCAGCAGCTTAATCGGCCGGGAGAAACATTTT
TRBJ1-2 TRBV2 TRBD1 NA 13 CASRLQGAGGYTF TGTGCCAGCAGATTACAGGGGGCGGGTGGCTACACCTTC
TRBJ1-5 TRBV12-3/TRBV12-4 NA NA 12 CASSPLHQPQHF TGTGCCAGCAGCCCCCTACATCAGCCCCAGCATTTT
TRBJ2-5 TRBV18 NA NA 13 CASSPLIEETQYF TGTGCCAGCTCACCACTCATAGAGGAGACCCAGTACTTC
TRBJ1-5 TRBV12-3/TRBV12-4 NA NA 12 CASGAGNQPQHF TGTGCCAGCGGGGCAGGGAATCAGCCCCAGCATTTT
TRBJ2-1 TRBV7-8 NA NA 13 CASSWGTHNEQFF TGTGCCAGCAGCTGGGGGACTCACAATGAGCAGTTCTTC